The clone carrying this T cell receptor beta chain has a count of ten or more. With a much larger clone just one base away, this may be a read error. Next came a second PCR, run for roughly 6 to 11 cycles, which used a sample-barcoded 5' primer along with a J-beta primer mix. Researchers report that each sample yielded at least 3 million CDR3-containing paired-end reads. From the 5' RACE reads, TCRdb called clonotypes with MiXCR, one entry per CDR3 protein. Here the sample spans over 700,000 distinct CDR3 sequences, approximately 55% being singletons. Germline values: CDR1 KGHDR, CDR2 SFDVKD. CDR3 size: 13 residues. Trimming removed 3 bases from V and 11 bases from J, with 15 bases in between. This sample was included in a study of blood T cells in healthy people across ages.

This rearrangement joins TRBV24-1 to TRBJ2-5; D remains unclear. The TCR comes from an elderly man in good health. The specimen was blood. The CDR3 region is CATSDPMMSEQYF. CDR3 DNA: TGTGCCACCAGTGATCCGATGATGAGTGAGCAGTACTTC.